This T cell receptor beta chain comes out of a study of cytotoxic CD8 clonotypes in ibrutinib-treated CLL (dated by TCRdb to the early 2020s). General notes on the study: The cohort was composed of 11 relapsed/refractory and roughly 14 treatment-naive patients; IGHV unmutated status was identified in approximately 18 patients. Partial responses were observed in around 25 patients and complete responses in 2; after a median follow-up of around 68 months, remission was maintained in approximately 14 patients and progression was observed in approximately 12. Response samples were taken after a median of approximately a year on treatment, ranging from about 6 to 40 months. On average, each sample had about 250,000 productive templates and around 100,000 productive rearrangements. Of the 70 to 100 people in the trial, 26 had longitudinal samples available. Cryopreserved peripheral blood mononuclear cells were collected before treatment, at response, and at either disease progression or sustained remission. Patients were still on ibrutinib when every remission and progressive disease sample was collected. The investigation overall reported the following: An increase in clonality was observed at ibrutinib response, with clonality remaining stable during sustained remission and falling back toward baseline at progression. Baseline clonality exceeded that of age-matched healthy donors and correlated strongly with circulating CD8+ T-cell counts. Lymph node repertoires were not examined, and the timing of sampling was not matched between patients in sustained remission and those whose disease progressed. Public clonotypes were rare and either shrank or stayed stable during treatment, and the rise in clonality at ibrutinib response reflected expansion of private clonotypes.

CDR1 and CDR2, per the germline V gene, are SQVTM and ANQGSEA. The germline ends are 9 bases apart after V is trimmed by 4 bases and J by 0 bases. The CDR3 starts with the cysteine, ends with the phenylalanine, and has 13 residues. Only CDR3 DNA is held: 39 bases, read in frame from base 1. On a MiSeq, deep resolution sequencing aimed for a depth between 1 in 1 million and 1 in 200,000 T cells, with each clonotype covered around 10x on average. The immunoSEQ hsTCRB Kit was used to generate TCR beta libraries. The original methods were these. ImmunoSEQ Data Assistant and ImmunoSEQ Analyzer were used for data analysis, and V, D and J genes were assigned according to IMGT definitions. Clonality, which ranges from 0 to 1, was calculated by subtracting the normalized Shannon entropy of productive rearrangement frequencies from one. Only overrepresented clonotypes making up at least 0.05% of each patient's repertoire were included in the public clonotype analysis. About a dozen repertoires from age-matched healthy donors, obtained from immuneACCESS, served as clonality controls. TCRdb carries this immuneACCESS record with in-frame sequences only. Its versions omit some clonotypes, under half of them owing to an unresolved V gene in the studies checked, with the rest unexplained. V and J calls and clone size are as listed in that table; D and trimming were resolved from the DNA. Counted in this sample were some 200,000 clones; about three quarters of them appeared once. The top ten clones comprise roughly 6.4% of the sample.

With respect to this clone: Its binding antigen is unknown. The record has no base qualities; no much larger clone is one base away.

The time point label here, explained by the study, means: about eleven months on ibrutinib. Roughly 2 micrograms of genomic DNA were extracted from cryopreserved PBMCs for TCR beta library preparation. High-throughput TCR beta sequencing was performed on longitudinal blood samples from CLL patients receiving ibrutinib monotherapy. Patients were enrolled in a phase 2 open-label single-center ibrutinib monotherapy trial. The chain was built from TRBV29-1 and TRBJ2-5, with no D gene named confidently. Source: PBMCs, taken after 12 months of ibrutinib treatment. The TCR sequence derives from a human donor with chronic lymphocytic leukemia. The DNA is as follows: TGCAGCGTTGTAGTCATTTACCAAGAGACCCAGTACTTC. Its translation is CSVVVIYQETQYF.